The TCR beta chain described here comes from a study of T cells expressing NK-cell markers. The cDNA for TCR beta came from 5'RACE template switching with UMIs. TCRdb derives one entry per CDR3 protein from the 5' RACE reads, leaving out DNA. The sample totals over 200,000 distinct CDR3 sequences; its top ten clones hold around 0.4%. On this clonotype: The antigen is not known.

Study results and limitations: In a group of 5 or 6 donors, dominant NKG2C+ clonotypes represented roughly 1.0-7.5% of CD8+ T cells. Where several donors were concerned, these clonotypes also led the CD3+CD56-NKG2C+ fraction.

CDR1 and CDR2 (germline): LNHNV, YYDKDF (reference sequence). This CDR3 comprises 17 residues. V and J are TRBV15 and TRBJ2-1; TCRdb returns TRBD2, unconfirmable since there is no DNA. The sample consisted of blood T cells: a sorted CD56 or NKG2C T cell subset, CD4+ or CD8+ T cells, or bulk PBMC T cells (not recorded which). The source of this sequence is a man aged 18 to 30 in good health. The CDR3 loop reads CATSRDPGLARNNEQFF.